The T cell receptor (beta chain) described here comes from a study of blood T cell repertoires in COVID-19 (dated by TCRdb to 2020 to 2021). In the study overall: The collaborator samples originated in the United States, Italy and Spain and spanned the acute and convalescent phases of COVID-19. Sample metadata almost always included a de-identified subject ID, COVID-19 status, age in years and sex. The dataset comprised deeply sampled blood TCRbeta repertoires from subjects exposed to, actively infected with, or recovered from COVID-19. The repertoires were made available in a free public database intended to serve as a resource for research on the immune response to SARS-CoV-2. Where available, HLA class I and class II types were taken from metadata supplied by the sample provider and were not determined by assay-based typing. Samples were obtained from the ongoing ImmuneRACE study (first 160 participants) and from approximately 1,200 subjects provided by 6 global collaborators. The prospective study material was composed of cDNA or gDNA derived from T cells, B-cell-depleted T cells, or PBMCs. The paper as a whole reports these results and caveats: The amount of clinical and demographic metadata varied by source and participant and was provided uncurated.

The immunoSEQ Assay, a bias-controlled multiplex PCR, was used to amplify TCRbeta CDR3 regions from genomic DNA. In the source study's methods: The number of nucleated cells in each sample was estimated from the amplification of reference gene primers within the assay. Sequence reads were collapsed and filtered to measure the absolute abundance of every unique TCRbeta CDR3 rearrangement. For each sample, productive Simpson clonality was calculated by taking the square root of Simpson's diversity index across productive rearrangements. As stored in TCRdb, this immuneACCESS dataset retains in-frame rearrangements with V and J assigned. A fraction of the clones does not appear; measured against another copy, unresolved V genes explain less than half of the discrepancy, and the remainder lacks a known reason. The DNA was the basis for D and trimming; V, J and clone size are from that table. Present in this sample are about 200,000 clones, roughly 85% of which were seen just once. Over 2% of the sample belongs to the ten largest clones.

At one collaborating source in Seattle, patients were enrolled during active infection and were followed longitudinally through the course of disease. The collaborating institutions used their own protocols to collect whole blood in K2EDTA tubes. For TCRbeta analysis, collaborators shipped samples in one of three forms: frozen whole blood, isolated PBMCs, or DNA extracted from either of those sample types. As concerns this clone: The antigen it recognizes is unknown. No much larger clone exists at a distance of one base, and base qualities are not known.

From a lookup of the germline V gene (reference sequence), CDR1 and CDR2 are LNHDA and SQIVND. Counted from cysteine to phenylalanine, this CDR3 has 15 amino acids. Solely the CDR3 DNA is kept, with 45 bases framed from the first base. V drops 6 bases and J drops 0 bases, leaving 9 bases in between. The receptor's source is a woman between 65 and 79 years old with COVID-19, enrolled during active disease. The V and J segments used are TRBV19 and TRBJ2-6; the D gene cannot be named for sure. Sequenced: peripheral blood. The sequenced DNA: TGTGCCAGTAGCCCGACAAGCTCTGGGGCCAACGTCCTGACTTTC. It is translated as CASSPTSSGANVLTF.